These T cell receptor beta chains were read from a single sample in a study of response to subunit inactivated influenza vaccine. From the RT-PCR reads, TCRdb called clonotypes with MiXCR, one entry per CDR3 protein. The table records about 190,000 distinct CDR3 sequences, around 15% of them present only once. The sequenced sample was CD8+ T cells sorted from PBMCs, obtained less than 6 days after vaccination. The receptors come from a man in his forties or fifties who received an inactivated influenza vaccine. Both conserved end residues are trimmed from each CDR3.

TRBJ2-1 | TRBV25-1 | ASSRLTDNEQF
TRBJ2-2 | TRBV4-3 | ASSQALYSGGELF
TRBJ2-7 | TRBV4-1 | ASSLSSGGPYEQY
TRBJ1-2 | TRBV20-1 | STSGYT
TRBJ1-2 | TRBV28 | ASSLGVGSYGYT
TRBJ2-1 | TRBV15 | ATSRLGGIEVAPSPFEQF
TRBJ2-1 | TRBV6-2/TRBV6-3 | ASSYSREQF
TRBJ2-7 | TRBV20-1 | SARSLRGLDEQY
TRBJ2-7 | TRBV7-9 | ASSPLPFGQVSYEQY
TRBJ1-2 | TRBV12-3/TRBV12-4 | ASSGTGGNYGYT
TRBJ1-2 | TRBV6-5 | ASSYSGPDGYT
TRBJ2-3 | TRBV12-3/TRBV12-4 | ASSSLRGSGASTDTQY
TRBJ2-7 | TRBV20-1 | SANTGFGASYEQY
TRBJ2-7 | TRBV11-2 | ASSWTGAYEQY
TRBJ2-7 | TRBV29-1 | SVEGGDRGVEQY
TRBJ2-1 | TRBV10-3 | AISESGLAGYNEQF
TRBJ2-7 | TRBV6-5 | ASSYSTSGEVEQY